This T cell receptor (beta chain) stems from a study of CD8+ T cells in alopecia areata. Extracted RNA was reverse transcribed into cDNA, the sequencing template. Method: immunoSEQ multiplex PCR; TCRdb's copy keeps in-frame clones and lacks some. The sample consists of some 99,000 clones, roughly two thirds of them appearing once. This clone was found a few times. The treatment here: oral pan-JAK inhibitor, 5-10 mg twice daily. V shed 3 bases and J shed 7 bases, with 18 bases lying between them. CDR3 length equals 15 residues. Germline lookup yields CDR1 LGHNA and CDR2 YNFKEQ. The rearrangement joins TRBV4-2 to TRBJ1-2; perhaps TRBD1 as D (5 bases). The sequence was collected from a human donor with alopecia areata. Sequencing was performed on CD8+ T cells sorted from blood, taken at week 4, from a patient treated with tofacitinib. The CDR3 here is CASSHPGWGDSGYTF. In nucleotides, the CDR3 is TGTGCCAGCAGCCACCCCGGATGGGGGGATAGTGGCTACACCTTC.